Listed here are 3 T cell receptor beta chains from one sample, sequenced in a study of read filtering for tumor transcriptome and immune sequencing. Molecular barcoded adaptors covering alpha/delta and beta/gamma chains were used on approximately 400 ng RNA. TCRdb passed the reads through MiXCR, listing each CDR3 protein once. The table records tens of thousands of distinct CDR3 sequences, 11% to 15% of them present only once. The sequenced sample consisted of a population of CD138-negative cells sorted from bone marrow. The receptors shown here come from a donor at least 40 years old with multiple myeloma.

This clonotype occurred many times. The V call is TRBV7-8, the J call TRBJ2-6; 12 positions match TRBD2. The CDR3 has 17 amino acids. Germline V gene data show CDR1 as SGHVS and CDR2 as FQNEAQ. The trim removed 5 bases at V and 0 bases at J, leaving 2 bases unmatched. DNA for the CDR3: TGTGCCAGCAGCCTGACTAGCGGGAGCTCTGGGGCCAACGTCCTGACTTTC. Protein: CASSLTSGSSGANVLTF. Combining the CDR3 with reference TRBV7-8 and TRBJ2-6 gives the whole variable domain GAGVSQSPRYKVAKRGQDVALRCDPISGHVSLFWYQQALGQGPEFLTYFQNEAQLDKSGLPSDRFFAERPEGSVSTLKIQRTQQEDSAVYLCASSLTSGSSGANVLTFGAGSRLTVL.

The chain combines TRBV29-1 with TRBJ2-1; no clear D gene. The CDR3 has 11 residues. Germline lookup yields CDR1 SQVTM and CDR2 ANQGSEA. The germline V and J ends were trimmed by 3 bases and 3 bases, with 3 bases remaining between them. The CDR3 nucleotides are TGCAGCGTTGACAACTACAATGAGCAGTTCTTC. Protein product: CSVDNYNEQFF.

The chain is built from TRBV28 and TRBJ1-1; D not resolved. Trimming stripped 1 base from V and 4 bases from J, with 10 bases between. CDR1 is MDHEN, CDR2 SYDVKM, per germline. CDR3 size: 14 residues. CDR3 residues: CASSLSVGSTEAFF. In DNA, the CDR3 is TGTGCCAGCAGTTTATCAGTGGGGAGCACTGAAGCTTTCTTT.